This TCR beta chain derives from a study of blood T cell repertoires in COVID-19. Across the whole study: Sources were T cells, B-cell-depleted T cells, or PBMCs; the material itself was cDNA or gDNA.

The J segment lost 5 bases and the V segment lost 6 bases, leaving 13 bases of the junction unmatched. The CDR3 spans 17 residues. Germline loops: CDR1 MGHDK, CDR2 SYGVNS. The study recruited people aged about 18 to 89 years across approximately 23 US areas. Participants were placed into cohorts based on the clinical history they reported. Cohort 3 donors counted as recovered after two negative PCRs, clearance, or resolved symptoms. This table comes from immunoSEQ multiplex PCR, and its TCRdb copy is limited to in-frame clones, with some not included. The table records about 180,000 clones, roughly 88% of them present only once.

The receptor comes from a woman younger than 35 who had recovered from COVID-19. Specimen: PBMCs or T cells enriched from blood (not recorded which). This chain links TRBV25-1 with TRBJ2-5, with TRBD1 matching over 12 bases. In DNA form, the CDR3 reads TGTGCCAGCAGCCCGATCCTGGGACAGGGGGCGGAGGAGACCCAGTACTTC. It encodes CASSPILGQGAEETQYF. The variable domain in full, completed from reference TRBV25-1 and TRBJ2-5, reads EADIYQTPRYLVIGTGKKITLECSQTMGHDKMYWYQQDPGMELHLIHYSYGVNSTEKGDLSSESTVSRIRTEHFPLTLESARPSHTSQYLCASSPILGQGAEETQYFGPGTRLLVL.